This T cell receptor (beta chain) comes out of a study of T cell responses to AZD1222 COVID-19 vaccine. Using immunoSEQ multiplex PCR, the repertoire was profiled, and TCRdb retains in-frame clones only, with some absent. The data contain tens of thousands of clones, around 80% of them seen just once; the ten biggest clones take up 20% to 30%. The germline CDR1 and CDR2 sequences are SGHKS and YYEKEE (reference sequence). Trimming removed 0 bases at V and 0 bases at J, with 9 bases between. CDR3 length: 15 amino acids. General observations from the study: Dominant at 160-218 and 743-854, vaccine-associated CD4 TCRs also spanned spike. Repertoire sampling occurred only after the peak T cell response.

Analyses pooled second doses at about 4 or about 12 weeks. As regards this clone: Its antigen is undetermined.

The sequences come from peripheral blood, collected 28 days after the second AZD1222 dose. The V call is TRBV5-5, the J call TRBJ1-1, with no clear D. This clonotype originated in an adult who received the AZD1222 COVID-19 vaccine. CDR3 in amino acids: CASSLVERMNTEAFF. The DNA for the CDR3 is TGTGCCAGCAGCTTGGTAGAGCGGATGAACACTGAAGCTTTCTTT.